This T cell receptor beta chain was sequenced during a study of blood T cell repertoires in COVID-19. Study in general: Samples representing acute and convalescent COVID-19 were sourced from the United States, Italy and Spain. Nucleic acid was either cDNA or gDNA, and it came from T cells, B-cell-depleted T cells, or PBMCs.

Study processing details: The authors estimated nucleated cell counts from reference gene primer amplification. The method was immunoSEQ multiplex PCR; TCRdb's version includes in-frame clones alone and lacks a portion of them. V, J and clone size derive from that table, while D and trimming were established from the DNA sequence. This table holds a few hundred thousand clones, around 84% found once. Assignment of participants to cohorts was predicated upon participant-reported clinical history. Trimming removed 6 bases from V and 1 base from J, with 12 bases in between. The CDR3 spans 14 residues. Germline CDR1 KGHSH, CDR2 LQKENI.

Specimen: PBMCs or T cells enriched from blood (not recorded which). The receptor comes from a man aged 30-40 years with acute COVID-19. The gene calls are TRBV18 and TRBJ1-1; tentatively, D is TRBD1 (5 bases). CDR3 sequence reads: CASSTDGQNTEAFF. The CDR3 nucleotides are TGTGCCAGCTCCACCGACGGACAGAACACTGAAGCTTTCTTT. The variable domain in full, with the rest retrieved from reference TRBV18 and TRBJ1-1, is NAGVMQNPRHLVRRRGQEARLRCSPMKGHSHVYWYRQLPEEGLKFMVYLQKENIIDESGMPKERFSAEFPKEGPSILRIQQVVRGDSAAYFCASSTDGQNTEAFFGQGTRLTVV.